Listed here are 20 T cell receptor beta chains from one sample, sequenced in a study of neurological immune-mediated disorders. In TCRdb, the 5' RACE reads were re-called with MiXCR into one record per CDR3 protein. The sample contains around 38,000 distinct CDR3 sequences, more than 14% of which appear only once. Sequencing was performed on CD4+ T cells from blood. The receptors stem from a woman in her sixties or seventies with HTLV-1-associated myelopathy (HAM/TSP).

The rearrangement links TRBV6-6 to TRBJ2-7, with D unresolved. V was shortened by 4 bases and J by 3 bases, with 4 bases between the two germline ends. Germline V CDR1 and CDR2: MNHNY, SVGAGI (reference sequence). This CDR3 comprises 11 residues. CDR3 amino acids: CASSFDYEQYF. CDR3 DNA: TGTGCCAGCAGTTTCGACTACGAGCAGTACTTC.

This clonotype was picked up many times. The genes are TRBV20-1 and TRBJ1-5; tentatively, D is TRBD1 (6 bases). Germline V CDR1 and CDR2: DFQATT, SNEGSKA (reference sequence). Trimming left V 6 bases short and J 5 bases short, with 17 bases between. The length of the CDR3 is 14 residues. For the CDR3, the DNA is TGCAGTGCCCAAACAGGGTTAGGTGATCAGCCCCAGCATTTT. Translated, it gives CSAQTGLGDQPQHF.

This clonotype was detected many times. An end of the junction differs from the germline gene, which may be a read error. The genes are TRBV10-3 and TRBJ1-1; possibly TRBD1 for D (5 bases). This CDR3 contains 13 residues. Germline V lookup: CDR1 ENHRY, CDR2 SYGVKD. The DNA of the CDR3 is TGTGCCGTCAGCGGGGGGGTGAACACTGAAGCTTTCTTT. The encoded protein is CAVSGGVNTEAFF.

In its sample, this clonotype was seen many times. The CDR3 DNA reads as TGCGCCAGCAGCTTGGGGCACCGGGACGTAAAGACCCAGTACTTC. It translates to CASSLGHRDVKTQYF. The chain employs TRBV5-1 and TRBJ2-5; D tentatively reads TRBD1 or TRBD2 (5 bases each). The germline V gene encodes CDR1 SGHRS and CDR2 YFSETQ. This CDR3 contains 15 residues. The ends were cut back, 0 bases at V and 6 bases at J, with 15 bases in the middle. Complete variable domain (other parts from reference TRBV5-1 and TRBJ2-5): KAGVTQTPRYLIKTRGQQVTLSCSPISGHRSVSWYQQTPGQGLQFLFEYFSETQRNKGNFPGRFSGRQFSNSRSEMNVSTLELGDSALYLCASSLGHRDVKTQYFGPGTRLLVL.

This clonotype was found many times. This chain connects TRBV20-1 to TRBJ1-2; 9 bases fit TRBD1. The germline CDR1 and CDR2 sequences are DFQATT and SNEGSKA (reference sequence). This CDR3 region has 14 residues. V was clipped by 6 bases and J by 6 bases; unmatched bases: 11. This chain's CDR3 is CSAPLTGTGNGYTF. In DNA form, the CDR3 reads TGCAGTGCCCCGCTTACCGGGACAGGGAATGGCTACACCTTC.

This clonotype was detected ten times or more. The chain is built from TRBV6-2 or TRBV6-3 and TRBJ2-1, with 9 bases that match TRBD2. The CDR3 spans 15 residues. The germline V gene encodes CDR1 MNHEY and CDR2 SVGEGT. The junction had 10 bases not matched to a gene; V was cut back by 5 bases and J by 8 bases. The CDR3 spells CASSQTRGGGYEQFF. The CDR3 DNA reads as TGTGCCAGCAGTCAGACCCGCGGGGGGGGTTATGAGCAGTTCTTC.

In this sample, this clonotype turned up many times. This chain uses TRBV15 with TRBJ2-7; D is possibly TRBD1 (6 bases). CDR3 length: 14 amino acids. The V gene lost 3 bases and the J gene lost 0 bases, with 9 bases spanning the gap. Germline V gene sequence: CDR1 LNHNV, CDR2 YYDKDF (reference sequence). For the CDR3, the DNA is TGTGCCACCAGCAGGGACAGATTCTCCTACGAGCAGTACTTC. Translating it yields CATSRDRFSYEQYF.

This clonotype was picked up many times. CDR3 nucleotides: TGCGCCAGCAGCTTGGACCCGGGGCCGAGGCCTCAAGCTTTCTTT. It is translated as CASSLDPGPRPQAFF. The J gene is TRBJ1-1, the V gene TRBV5-1, with D tentatively TRBD1 (5 bases). The V gene lost 0 bases and the J gene lost 9 bases, with 18 bases spanning the gap. This CDR3 has 15 residues. CDR1 is SGHRS and CDR2 is YFSETQ in the germline V gene.

In its sample, this clonotype was seen many times. The V and J genes are TRBV20-1 and TRBJ1-1, with TRBD1 matching over 7 bases. The V and J ends lost 1 base and 2 bases, in that order; junction bases with no gene match: 7. This CDR3 contains 15 residues. Germline CDR1 is DFQATT and CDR2 is SNEGSKA (reference sequence). Here the CDR3 DNA reads TGCAGTGCTAGAGCCCGGAACAGGGGAAACACTGAAGCTTTCTTT. As protein: CSARARNRGNTEAFF.

This clonotype was seen at least ten times. The chain carries TRBV20-1 and TRBJ1-1; D call uncertain. The CDR3 is made up of 14 amino acids. Germline assignment: CDR1 DFQATT and CDR2 SNEGSKA (reference sequence). V lost 3 bases, J lost 5 bases, and 16 bases lay in between. The CDR3 here is CSARRREGGTEAFF. The CDR3 bases are TGCAGTGCTAGGAGACGCGAAGGTGGGACTGAAGCTTTCTTT.

This clonotype was detected many times. The chain is built from TRBV10-3 and TRBJ1-5, with 7 bases identical to TRBD1. Germline loops: CDR1 ENHRY, CDR2 SYGVKD. CDR3 length equals 13 residues. Unmatched junction bases numbered 2, after V lost 6 bases and J lost 3 bases. In DNA form, the CDR3 reads TGTGCCATCAGGGGACAGCTCAATCAGCCCCAGCATTTT. It translates to CAIRGQLNQPQHF.

In regard to this clonotype: An end of the junction does not agree with germline; a read error may underlie this. The chain is built from TRBV15 and TRBJ1-5, with TRBD1 as a possible D gene (5 bases). Germline values: CDR1 LNHNV, CDR2 YYDKDF (reference sequence). This CDR3 contains 15 residues. In nucleotides, the CDR3 is TGTGCCACCAGCACTAGGGGAGAGGGGAATCAGCACCAGCATTTT. Translated: CATSTRGEGNQHQHF.

In its sample, this clonotype was seen many times. The chain couples TRBV20-1 to TRBJ2-7; unclear D gene. This CDR3 contains 11 residues. Trimming took off 4 bases at V and 2 bases at J, with 6 bases between the two ends. The germline V gene has CDR1 DFQATT and CDR2 SNEGSKA (reference sequence). CDR3 sequence reads: CSATEAYEQYF. CDR3 DNA: TGCAGTGCTACAGAAGCCTACGAGCAGTACTTC.

This clonotype was found many times. This sequence joins TRBV20-1 and TRBJ2-3; D perhaps matches TRBD2 (7 bases). The V end lost 2 bases, the J end lost 5 bases, and 11 bases lay between the germline ends. The CDR3 has 13 amino acids. Per germline, CDR1 DFQATT and CDR2 SNEGSKA (reference sequence). CDR3 in amino acids: CSARSGGRDTQYF. CDR3 nucleotide sequence: TGCAGTGCTAGATCGGGGGGCCGAGATACGCAGTATTTT.

This clonotype was recorded at least ten times. The chain couples TRBV29-1 to TRBJ2-2, with 10 positions matching TRBD2. The V gene's germline CDR1 is SQVTM and CDR2 ANQGSEA. The CDR3 is 13 amino acids. The V gene end was trimmed by 7 bases and the J gene end by 6 bases; junction bases not matched to a gene: 5. In DNA, the CDR3 is TGCAGCGCAGAGGGACTAGCGCCCGGGGAGCTGTTTTTT. It specifies CSAEGLAPGELFF.

As regards this clonotype: No DNA is shown, since the ends of the CDR3 on it are uncertain; the CDR3 is the one TCRdb lists. This chain links TRBV5-5 with TRBJ1-1; the table names TRBD1, a call not compared with the DNA. The CDR3 spans 20 residues, counting both ends. Germline CDR1 and CDR2: SGHKS and YYEKEE (reference sequence). The CDR3: CASSFYICSAPLQGRVEAFF.

By share of the sample, this clonotype is medium-sized. This chain connects TRBV20-1 to TRBJ2-3, with TRBD1 matching over 7 bases. J gave up 1 base and V 2 bases, and 6 bases lay outside the gene matches. Germline V gene lookup returns CDR1 DFQATT and CDR2 SNEGSKA (reference sequence). This CDR3 region has 15 residues. CDR3 sequence (DNA): TGCAGTGCTAGAAACCAGGGGGTCGGCACAGATACGCAGTATTTT. Translation: CSARNQGVGTDTQYF.

This clonotype was observed at least ten times. The V call is TRBV12-3 or TRBV12-4, the J call TRBJ2-6; D unresolved. The V gene lost 6 bases and the J gene lost 4 bases, with 10 bases spanning the gap. The CDR3 consists of 14 residues. This CDR3 is CASSPLSGANVLTF. DNA for the CDR3: TGTGCCAGCAGCCCTCTCTCCGGGGCCAACGTCCTGACTTTC.

This clonotype occurred many times. The chain recombines TRBV3-1 with TRBJ2-2, with unresolved D. The CDR3 has 13 amino acids. Germline V lookup: CDR1 LGHDT, CDR2 YNNKEL (reference sequence). V lost 1 base and J lost 6, with 6 bases in between. The CDR3, as DNA: TGTGCCAGCAGCCAAGGAGTGGCCGGGGAGCTGTTTTTT. Its translation is CASSQGVAGELFF.

This clonotype was observed at least ten times. This rearrangement joins TRBV10-3 to TRBJ1-3, with D unclear. The germline CDR1 and CDR2 sequences are ENHRY and SYGVKD. Trimming shortened V by 3 bases and J by 4 bases, and 1 base separated the two germline ends. This CDR3 comprises 11 residues. As DNA, the CDR3 is TGTGCCATCAGTGACGGAAACACCATATATTTT. Translated, it gives CAISDGNTIYF.